The source of this T cell receptor (beta chain) is a study of cytomegalovirus exposure and HLA in healthy donors. As regards this clone: Its antigen remains unidentified.

With V trimmed by 5 bases and J by 5 bases, 8 bases remained unmatched. Germline-derived CDR1 and CDR2 are SGHNT and YENEEA. The CDR3 extends over 16 amino acids. PCR was performed using 60 Vbeta and 13 Jbeta primers. Method: immunoSEQ multiplex PCR; TCRdb's copy keeps in-frame clones and lacks some. The sample lists 150,000 to 200,000 clones; approximately 81% were seen once. Study observations and caveats: Cytomegalovirus-associated status was assigned to about 150 TCR beta chains. An analysis was carried out at a later point. It showed that HLA-associated TCR beta chains were more clonally expanded than equally common non-associated chains.

The gene calls are TRBV11-3 and TRBJ2-3; 12 nucleotides line up with TRBD2. The source material was PBMCs. The clonotype comes from a man between 18 and 29 years old in good health and CMV-seropositive. This CDR3 reads CASSTVTSGGRDTQYF. The CDR3 bases are TGTGCCAGCAGCACAGTGACTAGCGGGGGTCGAGATACGCAGTATTTT. Supplemented by reference TRBV11-3 and TRBJ2-3, the full variable domain reads EAGVVQSPRYKIIEKKQPVAFWCNPISGHNTLYWYLQNLGQGPELLIRYENEEAVDDSQLPKDRFSAERLKGVDSTLKIQPAELGDSAVYLCASSTVTSGGRDTQYFGPGTRLTVL.